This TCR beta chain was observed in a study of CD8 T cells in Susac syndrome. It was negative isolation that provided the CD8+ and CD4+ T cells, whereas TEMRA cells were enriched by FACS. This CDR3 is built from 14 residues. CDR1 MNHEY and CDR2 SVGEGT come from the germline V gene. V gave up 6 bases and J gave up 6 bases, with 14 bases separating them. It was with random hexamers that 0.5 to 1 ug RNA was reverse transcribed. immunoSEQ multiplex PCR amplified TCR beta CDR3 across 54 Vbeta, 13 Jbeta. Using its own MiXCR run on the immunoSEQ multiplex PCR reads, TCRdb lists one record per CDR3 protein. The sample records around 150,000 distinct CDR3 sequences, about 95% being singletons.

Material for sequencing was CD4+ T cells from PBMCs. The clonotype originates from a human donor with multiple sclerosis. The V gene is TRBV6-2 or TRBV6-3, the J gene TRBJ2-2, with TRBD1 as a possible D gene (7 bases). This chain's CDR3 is CASRIQGGAGELFF. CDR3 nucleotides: TGTGCCAGCAGGATTCAGGGGGGCGCCGGGGAGCTGTTTTTT.